These 23 T cell receptor beta chains were sequenced from one sample in a study of technical replicates of blood from a few donors. Generated by immunoSEQ multiplex PCR, the TCRdb table keeps only in-frame clones and is missing some. The sample records around 70,000 clones, around 94% being singletons. The sequenced sample was T cells isolated from PBMCs. These receptor sequences come from a human donor in good health.

The chain is built from TRBV6-1 and TRBJ1-3, with D hard to call. Germline CDR1 reads MNHNS; CDR2 reads SASEGT. Trimming shortened V by 2 bases and J by 7 bases, and 18 bases separated the two germline ends. The CDR3 runs 16 residues. The CDR3 region has the DNA TGTGCCAGCAGTGAACGTCTTGAACAGAGATGGAACACCATATATTTT. Amino acid sequence: CASSERLEQRWNTIYF.

The V call is TRBV19, the J call TRBJ1-3, with unresolved D. The CDR3 loop spans 14 amino acids. In germline, CDR1 is LNHDA, CDR2 SQIVND (reference sequence). With 2 bases removed from V and 0 bases from J, the gap between germline ends came to 5 bases. CDR3 sequence reads: CASSITDSGNTIYF. The CDR3 DNA reads TGTGCCAGTAGTATAACAGACTCTGGAAACACCATATATTTT.

Comments on this clone: Because the CDR3 is missing its conserved closing phenylalanine or tryptophan, this is likely a read error. The limits of the CDR3 on the DNA are not certain, so only TCRdb's listed CDR3 is given. The chain carries TRBV5-8 and TRBJ1-3. 11 amino acids form the CDR3, both terminal residues included. Per the germline V gene, CDR1 is SGHTS and CDR2 is YDEGEE. The CDR3 reads CASSGGPVPSV.

The chain links TRBV10-3 to TRBJ2-7; 9 bases are a match to TRBD2. This CDR3 contains 14 residues. Germline lookup yields CDR1 ENHRY and CDR2 SYGVKD. J lost 3 bases, V lost 3 bases, and 3 bases had no gene match. For the CDR3, the DNA is TGTGCCATCAGTGAACAGCGGGAGGTCTACGAGCAGTACTTC. It specifies CAISEQREVYEQYF.

There are many counts of this clone. Additional DNA sequences in this sample encode the identical CDR3. This rearrangement joins TRBV6-4 to TRBJ2-1; 7 nucleotides line up with TRBD2. The CDR3 extends over 15 amino acids. Trimming took 0 bases from V and 1 from J; bases not matched to a gene: 0. CDR1 is MRHNA, CDR2 SNTAGT, per germline. The CDR3 loop is CASSDSSGSYNEQFF. CDR3 DNA: TGTGCCAGCAGTGACTCTAGCGGGTCCTACAATGAGCAGTTCTTC.

CDR3 nucleotide sequence: TGTGCCAGCAGTAGGGACTCTCAAGAGACCCAGTACTTC. Protein product: CASSRDSQETQYF. This chain connects TRBV21-1 to TRBJ2-5; no DNA check was done on the table's D call, TRBD2. TRBV21-1 represents a pseudogene. This CDR3 is built from 13 residues.

J is TRBJ1-4 and V is TRBV28; no definite D call. The CDR3 sequence is 15 residues long. Germline V lookup: CDR1 MDHEN, CDR2 SYDVKM. Trimming removed 5 bases at V and 2 bases at J, with 12 bases between. The CDR3 DNA reads TGTGCCAGCAGTCCCCTAGCAGCTACTAATGAAAAACTGTTTTTT. Translation gives CASSPLAATNEKLFF.

The genes are TRBV6-1 and TRBJ2-2; 11 positions agree with TRBD2. The CDR3 has 19 residues. J gave up 5 bases and V 1 base, and 12 bases lay outside the gene matches. Germline CDR1 reads MNHNS; CDR2 reads SASEGT. The CDR3 DNA reads as TGTGCCAGCAGTGAAGAGGTTAGCGGGAGGGCCTGGAAAACCGGGGAGCTGTTTTTT. Its translation is CASSEEVSGRAWKTGELFF.

J is TRBJ2-7 and V is TRBV5-1, with 7 bases identical to TRBD1. The germline CDR1 and CDR2 sequences are SGHRS and YFSETQ. V was pared by 4 bases and J by 0 bases, with 7 bases of the junction left unmatched. CDR3 length: 15 amino acids. The DNA of the CDR3 is TGCGCCAGCAGCCCCCCGGACAGGAGCTCCTACGAGCAGTACTTC. Its translation: CASSPPDRSSYEQYF. Filled out from reference TRBV5-1 and TRBJ2-7, the complete variable domain reads KAGVTQTPRYLIKTRGQQVTLSCSPISGHRSVSWYQQTPGQGLQFLFEYFSETQRNKGNFPGRFSGRQFSNSRSEMNVSTLELGDSALYLCASSPPDRSSYEQYFGPGTRLTVT.

The chain recombines TRBV7-2 with TRBJ2-7; 12 nucleotides match TRBD2. V lost 5 bases, J lost 6 bases, and 5 bases stayed unmatched. The CDR3 consists of 14 residues. Germline CDR1 and CDR2: SGHTA and FQGNSA. CDR3 coding DNA: TGTGCCAGCAGCCCGACTAGCGGGAGTTCCGAGCAGTACTTC. It yields the protein CASSPTSGSSEQYF.

The chain is built from TRBV20-1 and TRBJ2-7; no firm D call. The ends were cut back, 7 bases at V and 2 bases at J, with 9 bases in the middle. Germline V gene sequence: CDR1 DFQATT, CDR2 SNEGSKA (reference sequence). This CDR3 comprises 11 residues. CDR3: CSVAATYEQYF. DNA for the CDR3: TGCAGTGTGGCGGCTACCTACGAGCAGTACTTC.

This chain uses TRBV19 with TRBJ1-1, with D tentatively TRBD1 (6 bases). This CDR3 is built from 14 residues. CDR1 is LNHDA and CDR2 is SQIVND in the germline V gene (reference sequence). V dropped 7 bases and J dropped 2 bases, with 14 bases sitting between them. CDR3 protein: CASTLQGINTEAFF. The CDR3 DNA sequence: TGTGCCAGTACCTTACAGGGAATTAACACTGAAGCTTTCTTT.

The chain links TRBV5-1 to TRBJ1-1; 8 bases map to TRBD1. CDR1 and CDR2 (germline): SGHRS, YFSETQ. The CDR3 extends over 15 amino acids. The V gene end was trimmed by 4 bases and the J gene end by 4 bases; junction bases not matched to a gene: 9. The CDR3 DNA sequence: TGCGCCAGCAGCCTGAGGACAGGGCTGGGCACTGAAGCTTTCTTT. It specifies CASSLRTGLGTEAFF.

This clone came up once. CDR3 sequence (DNA): TGCGCCAGCAGCTTGGCCGGAGGGACTAGCGTCTACAATGAGCAGTTCTTC. It is translated as CASSLAGGTSVYNEQFF. The chain uses TRBV5-1 and TRBJ2-1; 10 bases agree with TRBD2. Germline loops: CDR1 SGHRS, CDR2 YFSETQ. V was clipped by 0 bases and J by 3 bases; unmatched bases: 6. The CDR3 sequence is 17 residues long.

This clone was seen once. J is TRBJ2-3 and V is TRBV5-1; tentatively, D is TRBD1 (6 bases). Germline CDR1 and CDR2: SGHRS and YFSETQ. Trimming stripped 9 bases from V and 0 bases from J, with 14 bases between. This CDR3 region has 14 residues. CDR3 nucleotide sequence: TGCGCCACCTCCACAGGGCCGAGCACAGATACGCAGTATTTT. Amino acids: CATSTGPSTDTQYF.

This clone was found once. The chain couples TRBV28 to TRBJ1-1; a weak D match, TRBD1 (6 bases). CDR1 and CDR2 (germline): MDHEN, SYDVKM. This CDR3 comprises 13 residues. V was cut by 11 bases and J by 1 base, with 14 bases left in between. The CDR3 sequence is CAGQDRANTEAFF. The CDR3 DNA reads TGTGCCGGCCAGGACAGAGCGAACACTGAAGCTTTCTTT.

The chain has TRBV11-2 and TRBJ2-1, with a tentative D call TRBD1 (6 bases). The germline V gene has CDR1 SGHAT and CDR2 FQNNGV. CDR3 length: 14 amino acids. V lost 6 bases to trimming and J lost 4 bases, with 13 bases between them. The CDR3 here is CASSSIRGYNEQFF. As DNA, the CDR3 is TGTGCCAGCAGTTCCATCAGGGGTTACAATGAGCAGTTCTTC. The full variable domain, in which reference TRBV11-2 and TRBJ2-1 provide the parts outside the CDR3, is EAGVAQSPRYKIIEKRQSVAFWCNPISGHATLYWYQQILGQGPKLLIQFQNNGVVDDSQLPKDRFSAERLKGVDSTLKIQPAKLEDSAVYLCASSSIRGYNEQFFGPGTRLTVL.

V gene TRBV7-2 combines with J gene TRBJ2-1, with D possibly being TRBD2 (5 bases). The ends were cut back, 7 bases at V and 0 bases at J, with 10 bases in the middle. Germline V CDR1 and CDR2: SGHTA, FQGNSA. This CDR3 comprises 14 residues. The CDR3 DNA follows: TGTGCCAGCAACAGCGGAAGCTCCTACAATGAGCAGTTCTTC. Translation gives CASNSGSSYNEQFF.

J is TRBJ1-3 and V is TRBV5-6, with 8 bases that match TRBD1. CDR1 and CDR2 from the germline V gene are SGHDT and YYEEEE. This CDR3 has 14 amino acids. The V and J ends lost 3 bases and 6 bases, in that order; junction bases with no gene match: 5. In DNA, the CDR3 is TGTGCCAGCAGCTGGGACAGGTCACTAAACACCATATATTTT. Amino acid sequence: CASSWDRSLNTIYF.

The genes are TRBV28 and TRBJ1-2; 12 nucleotides match TRBD1. The CDR3 covers 16 residues. The V gene end was trimmed by 7 bases and the J gene end by 2 bases; junction bases not matched to a gene: 8. Germline loops: CDR1 MDHEN, CDR2 SYDVKM. The CDR3 nucleotides are TGTGCCAGCACCAAAGTGGGACAGGGGGCGAACTATGGCTACACCTTC. Amino acid sequence: CASTKVGQGANYGYTF.

The genes are TRBV9 and TRBJ1-1; D might be TRBD1 (5 bases). Per the germline V gene, CDR1 is SGDLS and CDR2 is YYNGEE. V lost 1 base to trimming and J lost 1 base, with 5 bases between them. The CDR3 sequence is 13 residues long. The CDR3 sequence is CASSVRGNTEAFF. In DNA, the CDR3 is TGTGCCAGCAGCGTAAGGGGGAACACTGAAGCTTTCTTT.

V is TRBV12-5 and J is TRBJ1-5, with D uncertain. The length of the CDR3 is 16 residues. The V gene lost 0 bases and the J gene lost 1 base, with 10 bases spanning the gap. Germline V gene lookup returns CDR1 LGHNT and CDR2 FRNRAP. The CDR3 DNA is TGTGCTAGTGGTTTGGTAGAGGCGTTGAGCAATCAGCCCCAGCATTTT. This gives the protein CASGLVEALSNQPQHF. Supplemented by reference TRBV12-5 and TRBJ1-5, the full variable domain reads DARVTQTPRHKVTEMGQEVTMRCQPILGHNTVFWYRQTMMQGLELLAYFRNRAPLDDSGMPKDRFSAEMPDATLATLKIQPSEPRDSAVYFCASGLVEALSNQPQHFGDGTRLSIL.

This chain connects TRBV2 to TRBJ1-4; maybe TRBD1 (5 bases). The V end lost 4 bases, the J end lost 6 bases, and 12 bases lay between the germline ends. Per germline, CDR1 SNHLY and CDR2 FYNNEI. This CDR3 region has 14 residues. The CDR3 nucleotides read TGTGCCAGCAGTGGGGGGGGTTTGGATGAAAAACTGTTTTTT. Its translation is CASSGGGLDEKLFF. Drawing the rest from reference TRBV2 and TRBJ1-4, the complete variable domain is EPEVTQTPSHQVTQMGQEVILRCVPISNHLYFYWYRQILGQKVEFLVSFYNNEISEKSEIFDDQFSVERPDGSNFTLKIRSTKLEDSAMYFCASSGGGLDEKLFFGSGTQLSVL.